This is a list of T cell receptor beta chains from one sample in a study of blood T cells in healthy people across ages. TCRdb processed the 5' RACE reads anew with MiXCR; each CDR3 protein has one entry. This sample has 1.5 million to 2 million distinct CDR3 sequences, with 30% to 40% found just once. The material sequenced was blood. These receptors originate from a woman in her thirties in good health. The CDR3 runs from the conserved cysteine through the conserved F or W. The D gene is left open where the match is weak. A clone size is listed for some rows: how often the clone was seen (once, few, many), or a class if it is expanded.

TRBJ1-2	.	TRBV12-3/TRBV12-4	.	CASTKGEGGYTF	TGTGCCAGCACTAAAGGGGAGGGAGGCTACACCTTC
TRBJ2-1	.	TRBV29-1	many	CSHRGANLGYNEQFF	TGCAGCCACCGAGGGGCTAACCTGGGGTACAATGAGCAGTTCTTC
TRBJ1-4	.	TRBV20-1	.	CSAIRPGAGEKLFF	TGCAGTGCTATAAGACCTGGGGCGGGTGAAAAACTGTTTTTT
TRBJ1-5	.	TRBV7-2	few	CASSPTYNSNQPQHF	TGTGCCAGCAGCCCAACATATAATAGCAATCAGCCCCAGCATTTT
TRBJ2-7	.	TRBV4-1	few	CASSQDSALWAYEQYF	TGCGCCAGCAGCCAAGATTCTGCTCTGTGGGCCTACGAGCAGTACTTC
TRBJ2-1	.	TRBV12-3/TRBV12-4	.	CASSSWRGRNEQFF	TGTGCCAGCAGTTCTTGGCGGGGGCGCAATGAGCAGTTCTTC
TRBJ1-1	.	TRBV5-1	once	CASSLVRLNTEAFF	TGCGCCAGCAGCTTGGTCCGCCTGAACACTGAAGCTTTCTTT
TRBJ2-7	.	TRBV28	few	CASSNVGYEQYF	TGTGCCAGCAGCAACGTGGGGTACGAGCAGTACTTC
TRBJ2-1	TRBD2	TRBV12-3/TRBV12-4	few	CASIPGLAGVNEQFF	TGTGCCAGCATTCCGGGACTAGCGGGGGTCAATGAGCAGTTCTTC
TRBJ2-7	.	TRBV27	many	CASSLSGFSYEQYF	TGTGCCAGCAGTTTATCCGGTTTCTCCTACGAGCAGTACTTC
TRBJ2-1	.	TRBV12-3/TRBV12-4	.	CASSLKGGAVGNEQFF	TGTGCCAGCAGTTTGAAGGGGGGGGCCGTTGGGAATGAGCAGTTCTTC
TRBJ2-5	TRBD2	TRBV6-2/TRBV6-3	.	CASSYLAEYQETQYF	TGTGCCAGCAGTTACCTAGCGGAATACCAAGAGACCCAGTACTTC
TRBJ1-1	.	TRBV4-1	.	CASSQVPGLTEAFF	TGCGCCAGCAGCCAAGTTCCAGGGCTCACTGAAGCTTTCTTT
TRBJ2-7	.	TRBV12-5	.	CASGVNDYEQYF	TGTGCTAGTGGGGTTAATGACTACGAGCAGTACTTC
TRBJ2-3	TRBD2	TRBV3-1	.	CASSQVNPAGVTDTQYF	TGTGCCAGCAGCCAAGTGAATCCAGCGGGAGTAACAGATACGCAGTATTTT
TRBJ2-1	.	TRBV20-1	.	CSARDLASVSHNEQFF	TGCAGTGCTAGAGATCTGGCTAGCGTGTCCCACAATGAGCAGTTCTTC
TRBJ2-2	TRBD1	TRBV7-9	once	CASSLRGQVTGELFF	TGCGCCAGCAGCTTAAGGGGACAGGTCACCGGGGAGCTGTTTTTT
TRBJ1-5	.	TRBV20-1	.	CSARTNVEVYQPQHF	TGCAGTGCTAGAACTAATGTGGAAGTCTATCAGCCCCAGCATTTT
TRBJ2-7	TRBD1	TRBV7-2	many	CASSLVGTGVSYEQYF	TGTGCCAGCAGCTTAGTAGGGACAGGGGTCTCCTACGAGCAGTACTTC
TRBJ2-5	TRBD1	TRBV11-2	.	CASSMDRGFEETQYF	TGTGCCAGCAGCATGGACAGGGGGTTTGAAGAGACCCAGTACTTC
TRBJ1-2	.	TRBV18	.	CASSPKSTDLNYDYTF	TGTGCCAGCTCCCCAAAATCAACAGACCTTAACTATGACTACACCTTC
TRBJ2-3	TRBD1	TRBV3-1	.	CASSQGRDSGTDTQYF	TGTGCCAGCAGCCAAGGCCGGGACAGTGGGACAGATACGCAGTATTTT
TRBJ2-7	.	TRBV7-2	many	CASSLDRYSYEQYF	TGTGCCAGCAGCTTAGACAGGTACTCCTACGAGCAGTACTTC
TRBJ2-3	.	TRBV9	once	CASSLSGLRTSTDTQYF	TGTGCCAGCAGCTTATCGGGCCTACGAACTAGCACAGATACGCAGTATTTT
TRBJ2-7	.	TRBV7-2	.	CASSLAGPFSEQYF	TGTGCCAGCAGCTTAGCGGGACCCTTTAGCGAGCAGTACTTC
TRBJ2-7	TRBD1	TRBV2	few	CASSEPGGEIKGEQYF	TGTGCCAGCAGTGAACCAGGGGGCGAAATCAAAGGGGAGCAGTACTTC
TRBJ2-3	.	TRBV20-1	few	CSAPRSGTDTQYF	TGCAGTGCTCCCCGTAGTGGCACAGATACGCAGTATTTT
TRBJ2-1	TRBD2	TRBV20-1	.	CSAVSTSGDYNEQFF	TGCAGTGCGGTTTCGACTAGCGGGGACTACAATGAGCAGTTCTTC
TRBJ2-5	TRBD2	TRBV5-4	few	CASSNGLAEETQYF	TGTGCCAGCAGCAACGGACTAGCGGAAGAGACCCAGTACTTC
TRBJ2-7	.	TRBV27	.	CASSLQGLKDNEQYF	TGTGCCAGCAGTTTACAGGGGCTAAAGGACAATGAGCAGTACTTC
TRBJ2-7	.	TRBV21-1	.	CASSKVGRGQSYEQYF	TGTGCCAGTAGCAAAGTCGGCAGGGGCCAGAGCTACGAGCAGTACTTC
TRBJ2-5	TRBD1	TRBV6-1	.	CVSTPGTGRRETQYF	TGTGTCAGCACCCCAGGGACAGGGCGCAGGGAGACCCAGTACTTC
TRBJ2-6	.	TRBV5-1	.	CASSQGGNGANVLTF	TGCGCCAGCAGCCAGGGGGGGAACGGGGCCAACGTCCTGACTTTC
TRBJ2-6	.	TRBV5-6	.	CASSPGGYTLSGANVLTF	TGTGCCAGCAGCCCTGGTGGTTACACGCTCTCTGGGGCCAACGTCCTGACTTTC
TRBJ2-7	.	TRBV18	.	CASSPRAGGIDEQYF	TGTGCCAGCTCACCACGGGCCGGGGGCATCGACGAGCAGTACTTC
TRBJ1-1	.	TRBV7-2	.	CASSQLRGSTEAFF	TGTGCCAGCAGCCAACTCCGGGGTAGCACTGAAGCTTTCTTT
TRBJ2-7	TRBD2	TRBV6-1	.	CASSPQAGANYEQYF	TGTGCCAGCAGTCCCCAAGCGGGGGCGAACTACGAGCAGTACTTC
TRBJ2-3	.	TRBV5-5	.	CASSLGGPQAIRLTQYF	TGTGCCAGCAGCTTGGGGGGTCCACAGGCGATAAGGTTGACGCAGTATTTT
TRBJ1-1	.	TRBV5-1	.	CASSHSQGNTEAFF	TGCGCCAGCAGCCACTCTCAGGGGAACACTGAAGCTTTCTTT
TRBJ2-2	.	TRBV11-2	.	CASSSRSTNTGELFF	TGTGCCAGCAGTTCCCGGTCTACCAACACCGGGGAGCTGTTTTTT
TRBJ2-3	.	TRBV4-1	few	CASRDQDQDTQYF	TGCGCCAGTCGGGACCAGGACCAAGATACGCAGTATTTT
TRBJ2-3	TRBD2	TRBV4-1	many	CASSNLLMRRETTDTQYF	TGCGCCAGCAGTAATCTTCTAATGCGGCGGGAGACGACAGATACGCAGTATTTT
TRBJ2-7	TRBD2	TRBV29-1	many	CSVRPRLAGTYEQYF	TGCAGCGTCCGCCCGCGACTAGCGGGGACCTACGAGCAGTACTTC
TRBJ2-7	.	TRBV29-1	many	CSVFTGSSYEQYF	TGCAGCGTTTTTACCGGGAGCTCCTACGAGCAGTACTTC